Following are 9 T cell receptor beta chains from one sample sequenced in a study of shared clonotypes between healthy human individuals. The table came from immunoSEQ multiplex PCR; TCRdb's copy has only in-frame clones and leaves some out. Among 2 million to 2.5 million clones listed, approximately 94% were seen once. Naive CD8 cells lacked CD45RO and underwent positive selection for CCR7, leaving out terminally differentiated effector memory CD45RA+ cells. What was sequenced was naive CD8+ T cells from PBMCs. These receptors all stem from a man between 18 and 35 years old in good health. Some clones in this sample may be carry-over from other donors' samples.

The chain couples TRBV7-9 to TRBJ2-7; perhaps TRBD1 as D (5 bases). Germline CDR1 SEHNR, CDR2 FQNEAQ (reference sequence). Trimming stripped 0 bases from V and 2 bases from J, with 20 bases between. The CDR3 consists of 18 residues. The CDR3, as DNA: TGTGCCAGCAGCTTAGCGAACGGCAGGGCCAGATTACCCTACGAGCAGTACTTC. This encodes CASSLANGRARLPYEQYF.

DNA of the CDR3: TGTGCTAGTGGTTCGGGGGCCAGACCCTACGAGCAGTACTTC. Translated: CASGSGARPYEQYF. This chain links TRBV12-5 with TRBJ2-7; tentatively, D is TRBD1 or TRBD2 (6 bases each). The germline V gene encodes CDR1 LGHNT and CDR2 FRNRAP. Deletions cut 4 bases from V and 2 bases from J, with 12 bases between. CDR3 length: 14 residues.

The chain links TRBV10-1 to TRBJ2-7; 9 bases are shared with TRBD2. CDR1 WNHNN and CDR2 SYGVQD come from the germline V gene (reference sequence). This CDR3 spans 15 amino acids. V gave up 2 bases and J gave up 4 bases; unmatched junction bases: 6. The CDR3 loop is CASSEKTSGPYEQYF. The CDR3 nucleotides are TGCGCCAGCAGTGAGAAGACTAGCGGACCTTACGAGCAGTACTTC.

J is TRBJ2-5 and V is TRBV7-9; D may correspond to TRBD1 or TRBD2 (7 bases each). Germline V gene sequence: CDR1 SEHNR, CDR2 FQNEAQ (reference sequence). The CDR3 loop spans 15 amino acids. The V and J ends lost 5 bases and 5 bases respectively, with 18 bases between them. CDR3 coding DNA: TGTGCCAGCAGCCCCTGGGCAGGGGGGGTGGAGACCCAGTACTTC. Encoded protein: CASSPWAGGVETQYF.

J is TRBJ2-3 and V is TRBV4-2; D is perhaps TRBD1 (5 bases). Trimming left V 3 bases short and J 4 bases short, with 23 bases between. This CDR3 has 18 residues. CDR1 LGHNA and CDR2 YNFKEQ come from the germline V gene. The DNA for the CDR3 is TGTGCCAGCAGCCATTTCATCCTCGCCAGGGATTCGGCAGATACGCAGTATTTT. The encoded protein is CASSHFILARDSADTQYF.

V is TRBV5-6 and J is TRBJ1-2; D unresolved. In germline, CDR1 is SGHDT, CDR2 YYEEEE. The CDR3 totals 15 residues. V was shortened by 4 bases and J by 0 bases, with 13 bases between the two germline ends. The CDR3 protein is CASSPWTDTNYGYTF. The CDR3, as DNA: TGTGCCAGCAGCCCGTGGACGGATACTAACTATGGCTACACCTTC.

This clone was recorded once. The rearrangement uses TRBV10-3 and TRBJ1-5; D is perhaps TRBD1 (5 bases). Trimming removed 3 bases at V and 6 bases at J, with 15 bases between. Germline V gene data show CDR1 as ENHRY and CDR2 as SYGVKD. The CDR3 has 15 residues. The CDR3 DNA follows: TGTGCCATCAGTGAAGATCCGAGTGGGGGTCAGCCCCAGCATTTT. Protein product: CAISEDPSGGQPQHF.

The V call is TRBV28, the J call TRBJ2-3; possible D gene TRBD1, 6 bases. The length of the CDR3 is 15 residues. Deletions cut 7 bases from V and 1 base from J, with 15 bases between. From germline, CDR1 is MDHEN and CDR2 SYDVKM. The CDR3, as DNA: TGTGCCAGCAAGGACAGTTTTTTTGGCACAGATACGCAGTATTTT. Translated: CASKDSFFGTDTQYF.

The chain employs TRBV9 and TRBJ1-3; 7 nucleotides line up with TRBD1. This CDR3 spans 14 amino acids. Germline values: CDR1 SGDLS, CDR2 YYNGEE. Germline trimming cut 3 bases from V and 3 bases from J; bases unmatched to any gene: 3. CDR3 region: CASSGTGFGNTIYF. CDR3 nucleotide sequence: TGTGCCAGCAGCGGGACAGGCTTTGGAAACACCATATATTTT.